Following are 25 T cell receptor beta chains from one sample sequenced in a study of glioma-infiltrating T cells after dendritic cell vaccination. Assay used: immunoSEQ multiplex PCR; TCRdb lists only in-frame clones, some missing. The table records 45,000 to 50,000 clones, 85% of them present only once. Sequenced material: blood, taken before dendritic cell vaccination. All receptors come from a human donor with glioblastoma.

The chain couples TRBV19 to TRBJ2-1, with D possibly TRBD2 on 6 matching bases. Germline assignment: CDR1 LNHDA and CDR2 SQIVND (reference sequence). This CDR3 comprises 17 residues. The V gene lost 6 bases and the J gene lost 0 bases, with 18 bases spanning the gap. CDR3 region: CASSLKEGLSSYNEQFF. DNA for the CDR3: TGTGCCAGTAGCCTGAAGGAGGGCCTTAGCTCCTACAATGAGCAGTTCTTC.

This sequence joins TRBV6-5 and TRBJ2-7, with no clear D. The V end lost 2 bases, the J end lost 5 bases, and 13 bases lay between the germline ends. The CDR3 sequence is 14 residues long. Per germline, CDR1 MNHEY and CDR2 SVGAGI. DNA for the CDR3: TGTGCCAGCAGTTACGGTCCTGCGATTAACGAGCAGTACTTC. It translates to CASSYGPAINEQYF.

The genes are TRBV2 and TRBJ2-5; D not resolved. There are 12 residues in the CDR3. Germline lookup yields CDR1 SNHLY and CDR2 FYNNEI. Trimming cost V 7 bases and J 4 bases, with 10 bases left between them. CDR3 DNA sequence: TGTGCCAGCACCACTAACGGAGAGACCCAGTACTTC. Protein product: CASTTNGETQYF.

V usage is TRBV2 and J usage is TRBJ1-2; 7 bases agree with TRBD1. Per germline, CDR1 SNHLY and CDR2 FYNNEI. The trim removed 8 bases at V and 4 bases at J, leaving 1 base unmatched. This CDR3 region has 11 residues. CDR3 coding DNA: TGTGCCAGCCGGGACAGCTATGGCTACACCTTC. Its translation: CASRDSYGYTF.

The V call is TRBV30, the J call TRBJ1-4; tentative D call: TRBD1 (5 bases). Germline CDR1 is GTSNPN and CDR2 is SVGIG (reference sequence). V was cut by 2 bases and J by 8 bases, with 12 bases left in between. The CDR3 is 13 residues long. The CDR3 region is CAWSRGFWEKLFF. For the CDR3, the DNA is TGTGCCTGGAGTCGGGGGTTTTGGGAAAAACTGTTTTTT.

The V call is TRBV7-2, the J call TRBJ2-1, with D maybe TRBD2 (5 bases). The CDR3 has 13 residues. Trimming left V 2 bases short and J 9 bases short, with 11 bases between. CDR1 and CDR2 from the germline V gene are SGHTA and FQGNSA. The CDR3 reads CASSLFSEAEQFF. CDR3 DNA: TGTGCCAGCAGCTTATTTAGCGAAGCTGAGCAGTTCTTC.

The chain uses TRBV19 and TRBJ2-7; 9 positions agree with TRBD1. The J segment lost 5 bases and the V segment lost 4 bases, leaving 0 bases of the junction unmatched. The germline CDR1 and CDR2 sequences are LNHDA and SQIVND (reference sequence). The CDR3 sequence is 12 residues long. CDR3 DNA sequence: TGTGCCAGTAGTAGGGACAGGGACGAGCAGTACTTC. Amino acids: CASSRDRDEQYF.

The sample holds one count of this clone. Other DNA sequences from this sample encode an identical CDR3 as well. The V call is TRBV5-4, the J call TRBJ2-5; D gene uncertain. Deletions cut 0 bases from V and 3 bases from J, with 6 bases between. CDR1 and CDR2 (germline): SGHNT, YYREEE (reference sequence). This CDR3 comprises 13 residues. The CDR3 reads CASSLGGEETQYF. The CDR3 DNA sequence: TGTGCCAGCAGCTTGGGCGGTGAAGAGACCCAGTACTTC.

The V and J genes are TRBV21-1 and TRBJ2-7; the DNA was not compared with TRBD2, the D call given in the table. TRBV21-1 is designated a pseudogene. The CDR3 has 15 residues. CDR3: CASSKARSHSYEQYF. DNA for the CDR3: TGTGCCAGCAGCAAAGCGCGGAGCCACTCCTACGAGCAGTACTTC.

The gene calls are TRBV7-2 and TRBJ2-5; the D gene is possibly TRBD2 (7 bases). CDR3 length: 14 residues. Germline V gene data show CDR1 as SGHTA and CDR2 as FQGNSA. Trimming shortened V by 5 bases and J by 2 bases, and 12 bases separated the two germline ends. This CDR3 reads CASSPGGPQETQYF. The CDR3 DNA follows: TGTGCCAGCAGCCCCGGGGGGCCTCAAGAGACCCAGTACTTC.

The chain joins TRBV5-4 to TRBJ2-5; D is unclear. The CDR3 is made up of 13 amino acids. The germline V gene encodes CDR1 SGHNT and CDR2 YYREEE (reference sequence). The germline V and J ends were trimmed by 3 bases and 1 base, with 7 bases remaining between them. The CDR3 region has the DNA TGTGCCAGCAGCTCAAAACTCCAAGAGACCCAGTACTTC. It codes for CASSSKLQETQYF.

This chain joins TRBV4-3 and TRBJ1-1; D unresolved. Germline CDR1 and CDR2: LGHNA and YSLEER. The CDR3 totals 13 residues. The ends were cut back, 6 bases at V and 0 bases at J, with 8 bases in the middle. This CDR3 is CASSLALNTEAFF. CDR3 bases: TGCGCCAGCAGTCTGGCTTTGAACACTGAAGCTTTCTTT.

The rearrangement uses TRBV19 and TRBJ2-3; 12 positions match TRBD2. The CDR3 contains 16 residues. Germline V gene lookup returns CDR1 LNHDA and CDR2 SQIVND (reference sequence). J was trimmed by 9 bases and V by 3 bases; bases with no gene match: 10. CDR3: CASSIRASGGAGTQYF. CDR3 nucleotides: TGTGCCAGTAGTATCCGGGCTAGCGGGGGGGCAGGAACGCAGTATTTT.

The genes are TRBV2 and TRBJ2-2, with a possible D match to TRBD2 (6 bases). Trimming cost V 5 bases and J 8 bases, with 12 bases left between them. CDR3 length: 13 amino acids. Germline V lookup: CDR1 SNHLY, CDR2 FYNNEI. CDR3 DNA: TGTGCCAGCAGTCTGGGACTTCCGGGGGAGCTGTTTTTT. It specifies CASSLGLPGELFF.

The chain is built from TRBV9 and TRBJ2-3, with TRBD1 matching over 10 bases. CDR1 is SGDLS, CDR2 YYNGEE, per germline. The CDR3 has 16 amino acids. With V trimmed by 0 bases and J by 4 bases, 5 bases remained unmatched. The CDR3 sequence: CASSVGGTGVPDTQYF. The CDR3 DNA follows: TGTGCCAGCAGCGTAGGAGGGACAGGGGTACCAGATACGCAGTATTTT.

The V call is TRBV5-1, the J call TRBJ1-1, with a weak D call TRBD1 (6 bases). V lost 1 base, J lost 3 bases, and 10 bases lay in between. This CDR3 has 14 residues. Germline assignment: CDR1 SGHRS and CDR2 YFSETQ. The DNA of the CDR3 is TGCGCCAGCAGCTTGAACGGGGGGCACACTGAAGCTTTCTTT. Amino acid sequence: CASSLNGGHTEAFF.

The chain links TRBV6-5 to TRBJ1-3, with D possibly TRBD1 on 6 matching bases. In germline, CDR1 is MNHEY, CDR2 SVGAGI. The CDR3 has 13 amino acids. The germline V and J ends were trimmed by 6 bases and 4 bases, with 10 bases remaining between them. The CDR3 loop is CASSRQAGNTIYF. CDR3 in DNA: TGTGCCAGCAGCCGACAGGCAGGAAACACCATATATTTT.

By sample fraction, this clone is medium-sized (0.01 to 0.1%). The chain carries TRBV18 and TRBJ1-1; TRBD1 is a possible D gene (6 bases). The CDR3 sequence is 17 residues long. V lost 3 bases and J 0 bases, leaving 17 bases between the germline ends. Germline lookup yields CDR1 KGHSH and CDR2 LQKENI. In nucleotides, the CDR3 is TGTGCCAGCTCACCTTCGACAGGTCCTTACCTGAACACTGAAGCTTTCTTT. Its translation is CASSPSTGPYLNTEAFF.

This chain joins TRBV19 and TRBJ2-1; 9 bases are shared with TRBD2. Germline lookup yields CDR1 LNHDA and CDR2 SQIVND (reference sequence). J was trimmed by 7 bases and V by 4 bases; bases with no gene match: 5. The CDR3 loop spans 14 amino acids. The CDR3 sequence: CASSSSGRNNEQFF. The CDR3 DNA is TGTGCCAGTAGTAGTAGCGGGAGAAATAATGAGCAGTTCTTC.

This rearrangement joins TRBV7-8 to TRBJ1-5; D remains ambiguous. Between the trimmed V and J ends, which lost 3 bases and 3 bases, there was a span of 12 bases. The CDR3 is 15 residues long. Germline loops: CDR1 SGHVS, CDR2 FQNEAQ. The CDR3 DNA is TGTGCCAGCAGCTTGAGTCAGGCCCTCAATCAGCCCCAGCATTTT. This codes for CASSLSQALNQPQHF.

The chain combines TRBV6-6 with TRBJ2-2; 8 bases are a match to TRBD1. The V segment lost 6 bases and the J segment 6 bases; nucleotides outside the gene matches: 3. The germline CDR1 and CDR2 sequences are MNHNY and SVGAGI (reference sequence). This CDR3 is 13 amino acids long. CDR3 residues: CASRSRGPGELFF. The CDR3 DNA is TGTGCCAGCAGATCCAGGGGGCCCGGGGAGCTGTTTTTT.

The chain carries TRBV30 and TRBJ1-4; possible D gene TRBD1, 6 bases. CDR1 is GTSNPN, CDR2 SVGIG, per germline (reference sequence). The germline V and J ends were trimmed by 3 bases and 3 bases, with 11 bases remaining between them. The CDR3 runs 14 residues. In nucleotides, the CDR3 is TGTGCCTGGAGACAGGGATTTGCTAATGAAAAACTGTTTTTT. It yields the protein CAWRQGFANEKLFF.

Details on this clone: The junction differs from germline at one of its ends, possibly a read error. The chain combines TRBV6-6 with TRBJ1-1; D not resolved. The V gene's germline CDR1 is MNHNY and CDR2 SVGAGI (reference sequence). The CDR3 runs 12 residues. CDR3 in amino acids: CASSFANAEAFF. The CDR3 region has the DNA TGTGCCAGCAGTTTTGCGAACGCTGAAGCTTTCTTT.

This clone has a single count. V gene TRBV9 combines with J gene TRBJ2-5, with 10 bases fitting TRBD1. The CDR3 runs 16 residues. V lost 3 bases, J lost 5 bases, and 10 bases stayed unmatched. The germline V gene encodes CDR1 SGDLS and CDR2 YYNGEE. CDR3 sequence (DNA): TGTGCCAGCAGCGATAGCCCCGACAGGGGGCTGGAGACCCAGTACTTC. Protein: CASSDSPDRGLETQYF.

The chain couples TRBV19 to TRBJ2-1; D perhaps matches TRBD2 (5 bases). V was cut by 5 bases and J by 4 bases, with 9 bases left in between. The CDR3 runs 13 residues. CDR1 and CDR2 (germline): LNHDA, SQIVND (reference sequence). The CDR3 region has the DNA TGTGCCAGTAGTCGAACGGGGTACAATGAGCAGTTCTTC. Amino acid sequence: CASSRTGYNEQFF.